This TCR beta chain was observed in a study of PD-L1 blockade in urothelial cancer. The time point: peripheral blood 6 weeks after treatment start. CDR1 and CDR2 (germline): LNHDA, SQIVND (reference sequence). There are 14 residues in the CDR3. V was cut by 5 bases and J by 4 bases, with 12 bases left in between. The assay was immunoSEQ multiplex PCR, and TCRdb's table has in-frame clones only and misses some. This sample carries over 70,000 clones, 70% to 90% of them seen once, and the ten largest clones take roughly 8%. The source is a man between 70 and 80 years old with urothelial cancer. V is TRBV19 and J is TRBJ2-1; D unclear. The sequencing here drew on PBMCs, taken around atezolizumab (anti-PD-L1) treatment. This chain's CDR3 is CASSPPGIYNEQFF. DNA for the CDR3: TGTGCCAGTAGTCCCCCAGGAATATACAATGAGCAGTTCTTC.